Sequencing of this T cell receptor (beta chain) was carried out in a study of cytomegalovirus exposure and HLA in healthy donors. Overall study findings and caveats: A subsequent analysis found that TCR clusters from the first cohort also tended to co-occur in the 110 or so validation repertoires, with 90% to 95% of cluster scores above 0. Reports credit the classifier with highly specific, highly sensitive diagnosis of cytomegalovirus status. Most TCR sequences showed up rarely, but some public TCRs showed up in many donors.

This CDR3 is 15 amino acids long. In germline, CDR1 is MDHEN, CDR2 SYDVKM. V trimming: 4 bases; J trimming: 2 bases; junction bases outside the gene matches: 7. Clones were sequenced by immunoSEQ multiplex PCR, and TCRdb holds only the in-frame ones, with some missing. The profile shows some 140,000 clones, roughly 86% of them singletons. Concerning this clone itself: Its antigen is still unknown.

The genes are TRBV28 and TRBJ2-5; 7 nucleotides align to TRBD1. The clonotype comes from a woman in her 30s in good health and CMV-seronegative. Specimen: PBMCs. The CDR3 DNA follows: TGTGCCAGCAGTTCCTCCGGGACAGAACAAGAGACCCAGTACTTC. Encoded protein: CASSSSGTEQETQYF.